The 11 T cell receptor beta chains presented below share a single source sample, sequenced in a study of somatic mutations in cytotoxic T cells in rheumatoid arthritis. TCRdb's copy holds only in-frame clones and misses some; the assay was immunoSEQ multiplex PCR. The sample has roughly 20,000 clones; 65% to 85% are singletons. Sequenced sample: CD8+ T cells sorted from blood. The receptors derive from an adult with rheumatoid arthritis.

The gene calls are TRBV28 and TRBJ2-5; 11 bases match TRBD2. The V gene's germline CDR1 is MDHEN and CDR2 SYDVKM. The CDR3 loop spans 16 amino acids. Losses at the gene ends were 6 bases for V and 5 bases for J; bases not matched to a gene: 11. CDR3 loop: CASSLFTRLAGETQYF. CDR3 in DNA: TGTGCCAGCAGCCTGTTTACCAGACTAGCGGGGGAGACCCAGTACTTC.

This clone came up once. The chain is built from TRBV27 and TRBJ1-2; 10 positions agree with TRBD1. After removal of 5 bases from V and 6 bases from J, the junction contained 9 bases not matched to a gene. There are 15 residues in the CDR3. Germline V gives CDR1 MNHEY, CDR2 SMNVEV (reference sequence). The DNA for the CDR3 is TGTGCCAGCAGTCCTCCGGGACAGGGGTTTCATGGCTACACCTTC. As protein: CASSPPGQGFHGYTF.

V and J are TRBV7-9 and TRBJ1-5; 9 nucleotides align to TRBD1. This CDR3 is 13 amino acids long. Germline CDR1 is SEHNR and CDR2 is FQNEAQ (reference sequence). The V and J ends lost 8 bases and 4 bases, in that order; junction bases with no gene match: 3. CDR3 amino acids: CASQTGGNQPQHF. The CDR3 bases are TGTGCCAGCCAGACAGGGGGAAATCAGCCCCAGCATTTT.

The rearrangement uses TRBV27 and TRBJ2-2; 7 bases match TRBD1. Germline V gene sequence: CDR1 MNHEY, CDR2 SMNVEV (reference sequence). CDR3 length: 13 residues. J was trimmed by 4 bases and V by 8 bases; bases with no gene match: 4. The CDR3 region has the DNA TGTGCCAGCCAGACAGGGCCCACCGGGGAGCTGTTTTTT. Amino acids: CASQTGPTGELFF.

This clone was observed a handful of times. This rearrangement joins TRBV15 to TRBJ1-2, with TRBD1 matching over 8 bases. The CDR3 contains 15 residues. The germline V gene encodes CDR1 LNHNV and CDR2 YYDKDF (reference sequence). The V gene end was trimmed by 0 bases and the J gene end by 4 bases; junction bases not matched to a gene: 4. The CDR3 bases are TGTGCCACCAGCAGAGATCAGGGACAGGCCTATGGCTACACCTTC. The encoded protein is CATSRDQGQAYGYTF.

This chain links TRBV7-7 with TRBJ2-3; D remains unclear. Per the germline V gene, CDR1 is SSHAT and CDR2 is FNYEAQ (reference sequence). Trimming left V 5 bases short and J 4 bases short, with 13 bases between. The CDR3 extends over 14 amino acids. The CDR3, as DNA: TGTGCCAGCAGCGAAGACATGCGCGCAGATACGCAGTATTTT. Protein sequence: CASSEDMRADTQYF.

The rearrangement uses TRBV7-9 and TRBJ2-7, with TRBD2 identical over 8 bases. This CDR3 has 12 amino acids. The trim removed 7 bases at V and 7 bases at J, leaving 6 bases unmatched. Germline V gene sequence: CDR1 SEHNR, CDR2 FQNEAQ (reference sequence). CDR3 amino acids: CASIRGGGEQYF. The CDR3 bases are TGTGCCAGCATACGGGGGGGCGGGGAGCAGTACTTC.

The chain employs TRBV6-1 and TRBJ2-4; unclear D gene. In germline, CDR1 is MNHNS, CDR2 SASEGT. Trimming took 2 bases from V and 1 from J, leaving 9 bases between them. The CDR3 length is 15 residues. This CDR3 is CASSEFLGAKNIQYF. The CDR3 region has the DNA TGTGCCAGCAGTGAATTCCTAGGGGCCAAAAACATTCAGTACTTC.

The count of this clone is one. The chain combines TRBV2 with TRBJ2-7; tentatively, D is TRBD2 (6 bases). Germline V gene data show CDR1 as SNHLY and CDR2 as FYNNEI. Trimming pared 9 bases from V and 2 bases from J, leaving 23 bases between. The CDR3 runs 16 residues. CDR3 coding DNA: TGTGCCAGTCGTATTACCCGGGACTCACAGGCCTACGAGCAGTACTTC. The encoded protein is CASRITRDSQAYEQYF.

This chain connects TRBV2 to TRBJ1-1; TRBD1 aligns across 8 bases. CDR1 and CDR2 from the germline V gene are SNHLY and FYNNEI. The length of the CDR3 is 13 residues. Trimming cost V 4 bases and J 5 bases; bases outside gene matches: 3. CDR3 sequence: CASSAGGWTEAFF. DNA for the CDR3: TGTGCCAGCAGTGCAGGGGGCTGGACTGAAGCTTTCTTT. The variable domain in full, completed from reference TRBV2 and TRBJ1-1, reads EPEVTQTPSHQVTQMGQEVILRCVPISNHLYFYWYRQILGQKVEFLVSFYNNEISEKSEIFDDQFSVERPDGSNFTLKIRSTKLEDSAMYFCASSAGGWTEAFFGQGTRLTVV.

The rearrangement uses TRBV7-2 and TRBJ2-1; 10 bases agree with TRBD1. Germline V gives CDR1 SGHTA, CDR2 FQGNSA. CDR3 size: 17 residues. The V segment lost 3 bases and the J segment 2 bases; nucleotides outside the gene matches: 7. CDR3 nucleotide sequence: TGTGCCAGCAGCTTGAGGTGGGACAGGGGACCCTACAATGAGCAGTTCTTC. Encoded protein: CASSLRWDRGPYNEQFF.